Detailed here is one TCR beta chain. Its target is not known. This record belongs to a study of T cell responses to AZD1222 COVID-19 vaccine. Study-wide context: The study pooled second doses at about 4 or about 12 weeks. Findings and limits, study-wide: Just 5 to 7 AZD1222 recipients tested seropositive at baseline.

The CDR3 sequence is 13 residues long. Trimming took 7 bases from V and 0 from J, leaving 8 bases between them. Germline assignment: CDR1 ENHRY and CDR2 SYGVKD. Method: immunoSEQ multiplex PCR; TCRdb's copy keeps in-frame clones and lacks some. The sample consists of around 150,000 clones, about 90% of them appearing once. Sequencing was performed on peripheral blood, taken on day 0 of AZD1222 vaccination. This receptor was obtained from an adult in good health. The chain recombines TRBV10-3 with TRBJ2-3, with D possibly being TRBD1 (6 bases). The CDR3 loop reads CAIKQGSTDTQYF. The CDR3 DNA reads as TGTGCCATCAAGCAGGGGAGCACAGATACGCAGTATTTT.